The 7 T cell receptor beta chains given below trace back to one sample, sequenced in a study of monozygotic twins with inflammatory bowel disease. With the 5' RACE reads reprocessed, TCRdb shows one record per CDR3 protein and no DNA. There are 420,000 or so distinct CDR3 sequences in the sample, with more than 2% held by the top ten. Sequencing was performed on blood. The receptors derive from a human donor with ulcerative colitis or Crohn's disease, or a healthy co-twin of an affected twin (not recorded which).

The V call is TRBV29-1, the J call TRBJ1-2; TCRdb reports TRBD1, a call that lacks DNA to check it against. Germline V gene lookup returns CDR1 SQVTM and CDR2 ANQGSEA. The CDR3 is made up of 11 amino acids. The CDR3 reads CSADGQEGYTF.

The J gene is TRBJ2-2, the V gene TRBV9. The V gene's germline CDR1 is SGDLS and CDR2 YYNGEE. There are 12 residues in the CDR3. The chain's CDR3 is CASSERTGELFF.

V usage is TRBV29-1 and J usage is TRBJ1-1; TCRdb selects TRBD1, and the lack of DNA leaves this call unchecked. CDR1 and CDR2 (germline): SQVTM, ANQGSEA. The CDR3 length is 14 residues. CDR3 protein: CSGTPGGRNTEAFF.

The J gene is TRBJ2-7, the V gene TRBV20-1; TCRdb gives TRBD1 as the D gene, but with no DNA this cannot be confirmed. The germline V gene encodes CDR1 DFQATT and CDR2 SNEGSKA (reference sequence). This CDR3 spans 16 amino acids. CDR3 amino acids: CSAAGSGQTLIYEQYF.

This chain links TRBV4-3 with TRBJ2-1; the TRBD2 assignment by TCRdb is unverifiable without DNA. Germline loops: CDR1 LGHNA, CDR2 YSLEER. CDR3 size: 17 residues. The CDR3 protein is CASSLFGSGSSYNEQFF.

This chain connects TRBV7-2 to TRBJ2-3. The germline V gene has CDR1 SGHTA and CDR2 FQGNSA. This CDR3 is 15 amino acids long. The CDR3 here is CASSLASLASDTQYF. Together with reference TRBV7-2 and TRBJ2-3, the CDR3 gives the full variable domain: GAGVSQSPSNKVTEKGKDVELRCDPISGHTALYWYRQSLGQGLEFLIYFQGNSAPDKSGLPSDRFSAERTGGSVSTLTIQRTQQEDSAVYLCASSLASLASDTQYFGPGTRLTVL.

V gene TRBV10-3 combines with J gene TRBJ1-1. This CDR3 region has 12 residues. Germline CDR1 is ENHRY and CDR2 is SYGVKD. The CDR3 reads CAISGGASEAFF.